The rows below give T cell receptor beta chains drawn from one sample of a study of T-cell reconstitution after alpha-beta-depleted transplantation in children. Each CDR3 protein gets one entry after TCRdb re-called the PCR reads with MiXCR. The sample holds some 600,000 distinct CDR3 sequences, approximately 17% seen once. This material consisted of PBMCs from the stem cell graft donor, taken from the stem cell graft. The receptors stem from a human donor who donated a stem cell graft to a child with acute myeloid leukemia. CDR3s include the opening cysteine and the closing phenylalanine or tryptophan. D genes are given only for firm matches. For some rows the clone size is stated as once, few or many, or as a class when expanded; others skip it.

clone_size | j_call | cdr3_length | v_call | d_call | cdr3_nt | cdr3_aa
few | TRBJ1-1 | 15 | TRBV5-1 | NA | TGCGCCAGCAGCTTGGGCGACACCATGAACACTGAAGCTTTCTTT | CASSLGDTMNTEAFF
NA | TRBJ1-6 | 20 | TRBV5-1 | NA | TGCGCCAGCAGCTTGGGACAGTGGAAGGCCCAAAGGTCCTATAATTCACCCCTCCACTTT | CASSLGQWKAQRSYNSPLHF
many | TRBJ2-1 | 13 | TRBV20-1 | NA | TGCAGTGCTAGCGGGACTCAAGGGAATGAGCAGTTCTTC | CSASGTQGNEQFF
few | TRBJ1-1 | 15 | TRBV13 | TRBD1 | TGTGCCAGCAGCTTAGCCCCAGGGGGGGAAGCTGAAGCTTTCTTT | CASSLAPGGEAEAFF
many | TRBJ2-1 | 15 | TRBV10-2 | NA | TGCGCCAGCAGTGCTGGACTGTTGCATGCCAATGAGCAGTTCTTC | CASSAGLLHANEQFF
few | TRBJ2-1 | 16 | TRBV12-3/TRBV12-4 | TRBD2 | TGTGCCAGCAGTATGATAGTCGGCGGGGGGGCTGGGGAGCAGTTCTTC | CASSMIVGGGAGEQFF
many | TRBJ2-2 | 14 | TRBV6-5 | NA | TGTGCCAGCAGTTACTTCCAGGGTCACGGGGAGCTGTTTTTT | CASSYFQGHGELFF
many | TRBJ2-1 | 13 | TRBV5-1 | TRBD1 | TGTGCCAGCAGCTTCACAGGGGGCAATGAGCAGTTCTTC | CASSFTGGNEQFF
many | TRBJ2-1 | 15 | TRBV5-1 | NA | TGCGCCAGCGGCCTTCGCGAACCCTACGACAATGAGCAGTTCTTC | CASGLREPYDNEQFF
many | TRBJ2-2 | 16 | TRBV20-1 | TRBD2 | TGCAGTGCCACTCGGCTAGCGGGGGGGCAAGGCGGGGAGCTGTTTTTT | CSATRLAGGQGGELFF
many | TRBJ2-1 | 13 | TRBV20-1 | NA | TGCAGTGCTAGAGAGACGCGTAGCAATGAGCAGTTCTTC | CSARETRSNEQFF
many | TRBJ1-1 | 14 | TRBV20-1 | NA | TGCAGTGCTAGTGGCAGCATTAAGAACACTGAAGCTTTCTTT | CSASGSIKNTEAFF
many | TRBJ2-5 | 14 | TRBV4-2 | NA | TGTGCCAGCAGCCATGGTCTAGGGGAAGAGACCCAGTACTTC | CASSHGLGEETQYF
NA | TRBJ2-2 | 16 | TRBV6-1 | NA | TGTGCCAGCAGTATCCCGTGGGGGCCCGACACCGGGGAGCTGTTTTTT | CASSIPWGPDTGELFF
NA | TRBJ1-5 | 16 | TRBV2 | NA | TGTGCCAGCAGTGAAATGGGGGCTTTAGGCAATCAGCCCCAGCATTTT | CASSEMGALGNQPQHF
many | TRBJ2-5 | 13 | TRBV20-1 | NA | TGCAGTGCTACTCCGGGACTCCAAGAGACCCAGTACTTC | CSATPGLQETQYF
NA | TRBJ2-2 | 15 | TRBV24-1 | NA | TGTGCCACCAGTGATTCGACAGGGAACACCGGGGAGCTGTTTTTT | CATSDSTGNTGELFF
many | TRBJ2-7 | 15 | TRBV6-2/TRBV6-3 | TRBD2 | TGTGCCAGCAGTGGAGGGACTAGCGGGGACTACGAGCAGTACTTC | CASSGGTSGDYEQYF
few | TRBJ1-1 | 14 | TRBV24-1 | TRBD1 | TGTGCCACCATCACCGACAGGGGGTCAACTGAAGCTTTCTTT | CATITDRGSTEAFF
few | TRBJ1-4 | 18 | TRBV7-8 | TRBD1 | TGTGCCAGCAGCTTAGAGAGGGGGCCCGTTCGTATCGGGGAAAAACTGTTTTTT | CASSLERGPVRIGEKLFF